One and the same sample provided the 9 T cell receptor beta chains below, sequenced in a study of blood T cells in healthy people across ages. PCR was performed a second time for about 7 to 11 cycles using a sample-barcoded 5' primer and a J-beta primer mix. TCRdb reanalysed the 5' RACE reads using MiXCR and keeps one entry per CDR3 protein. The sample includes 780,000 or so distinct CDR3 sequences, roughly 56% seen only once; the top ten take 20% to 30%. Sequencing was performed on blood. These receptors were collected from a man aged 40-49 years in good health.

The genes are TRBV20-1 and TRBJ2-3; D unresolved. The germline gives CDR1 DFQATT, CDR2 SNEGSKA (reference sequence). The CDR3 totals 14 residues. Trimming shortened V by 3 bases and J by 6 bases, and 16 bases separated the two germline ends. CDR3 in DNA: TGCAGTGCTAGGGGTGAAGATAAAAGGGATACGCAGTATTTT. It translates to CSARGEDKRDTQYF.

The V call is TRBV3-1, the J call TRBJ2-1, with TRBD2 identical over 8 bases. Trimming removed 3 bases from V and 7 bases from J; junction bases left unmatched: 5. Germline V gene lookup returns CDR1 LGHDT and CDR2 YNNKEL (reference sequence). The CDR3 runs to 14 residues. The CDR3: CASSQTGLGNEQFF. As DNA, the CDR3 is TGTGCCAGCAGCCAGACGGGACTAGGGAATGAGCAGTTCTTC.

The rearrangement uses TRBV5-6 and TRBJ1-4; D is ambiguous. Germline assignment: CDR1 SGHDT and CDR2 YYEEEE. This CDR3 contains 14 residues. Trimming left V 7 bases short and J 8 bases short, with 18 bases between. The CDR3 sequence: CASSSTSLREKLFF. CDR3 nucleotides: TGTGCCAGCTCTTCAACAAGCCTGAGGGAAAAACTGTTTTTT.

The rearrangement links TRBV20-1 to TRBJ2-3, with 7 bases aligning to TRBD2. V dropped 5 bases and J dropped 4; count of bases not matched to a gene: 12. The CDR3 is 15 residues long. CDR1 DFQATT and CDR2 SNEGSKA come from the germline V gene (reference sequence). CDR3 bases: TGCAGTGCTGAAGGGAGGGCGGGGGTCCCAGATACGCAGTATTTT. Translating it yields CSAEGRAGVPDTQYF.

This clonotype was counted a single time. CDR3 loop: CASSSREEISGANVLTF. The CDR3 DNA follows: TGTGCCAGCAGCTCCCGGGAGGAGATTTCTGGGGCCAACGTCCTGACTTTC. The rearrangement joins TRBV7-9 to TRBJ2-6; 7 bases map to TRBD2. Germline lookup yields CDR1 SEHNR and CDR2 FQNEAQ (reference sequence). This CDR3 has 17 amino acids. Losses at the gene ends were 4 bases for V and 1 base for J; bases not matched to a gene: 7.

CDR3: CSGEDRGRYYNEQFF. In DNA, the CDR3 is TGCAGTGGAGAGGACAGGGGTCGATATTACAATGAGCAGTTCTTC. The chain employs TRBV20-1 and TRBJ2-1; TRBD1 aligns across 9 bases. J gave up 4 bases and V 7 bases, and 11 bases lay outside the gene matches. The CDR3 has 15 amino acids. The germline CDR1 and CDR2 sequences are DFQATT and SNEGSKA (reference sequence).

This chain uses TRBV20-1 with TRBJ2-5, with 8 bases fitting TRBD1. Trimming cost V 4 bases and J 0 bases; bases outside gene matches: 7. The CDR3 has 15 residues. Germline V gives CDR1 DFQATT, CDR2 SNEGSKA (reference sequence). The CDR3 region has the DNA TGCAGTGCTACCCCGGGACAGGCGTACCAAGAGACCCAGTACTTC. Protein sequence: CSATPGQAYQETQYF.

The CDR3 region has the DNA TGTGCCAGCAGCTTAGTGGGGGGAGACCTTTACAATGAGCAGTTCTTC. Translating gives CASSLVGGDLYNEQFF. The chain joins TRBV11-2 to TRBJ2-1, with D tentatively TRBD2 (6 bases). Per germline, CDR1 SGHAT and CDR2 FQNNGV. The CDR3 contains 16 residues. V dropped 1 base and J dropped 4 bases, with 14 bases sitting between them.

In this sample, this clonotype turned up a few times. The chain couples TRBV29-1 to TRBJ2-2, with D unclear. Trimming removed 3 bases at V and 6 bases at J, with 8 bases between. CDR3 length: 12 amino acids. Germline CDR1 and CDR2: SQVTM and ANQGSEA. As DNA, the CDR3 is TGCAGCGTTGACGTGGGGTCCGGGGAGCTGTTTTTT. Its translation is CSVDVGSGELFF.